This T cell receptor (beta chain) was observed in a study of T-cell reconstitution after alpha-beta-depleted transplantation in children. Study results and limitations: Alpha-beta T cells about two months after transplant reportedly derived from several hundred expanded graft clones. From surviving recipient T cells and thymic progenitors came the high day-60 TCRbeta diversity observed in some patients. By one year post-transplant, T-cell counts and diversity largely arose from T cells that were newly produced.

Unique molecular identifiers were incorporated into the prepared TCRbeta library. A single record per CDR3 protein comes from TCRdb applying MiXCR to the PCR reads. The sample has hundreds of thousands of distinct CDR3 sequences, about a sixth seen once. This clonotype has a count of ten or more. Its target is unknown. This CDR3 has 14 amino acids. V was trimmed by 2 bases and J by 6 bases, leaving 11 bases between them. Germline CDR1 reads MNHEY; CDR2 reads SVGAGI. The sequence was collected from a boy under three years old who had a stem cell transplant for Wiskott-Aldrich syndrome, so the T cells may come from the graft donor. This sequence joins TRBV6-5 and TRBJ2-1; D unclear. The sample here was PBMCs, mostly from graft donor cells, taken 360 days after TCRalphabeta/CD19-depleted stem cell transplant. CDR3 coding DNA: TGTGCCAGCAGTTACCACGCTTCCCTCAATGAGCAGTTCTTC. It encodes CASSYHASLNEQFF.